This T cell receptor beta chain comes out of a study of tumor and adjacent non-tumor tissue in lung cancer. RNA was extracted from bulk tissue without any cell sorting. The CDR3 runs to 13 residues. Per the germline V gene, CDR1 is PRHDT and CDR2 is FYEKMQ (reference sequence). Details on this clonotype: One end of the junction is discordant with germline, which a read error may explain.

A modified ARM-PCR protocol with three rounds of nested PCR amplified TCRbeta. In TCRdb, the multiplex PCR reads were re-called with MiXCR into one record per CDR3 protein. The top ten clones hold approximately 22% of a sample with fewer than 120,000 distinct CDR3 sequences, 84% of them seen once. The TCR comes from a man aged 65-85 years with non-small cell lung cancer. The chain combines TRBV13 with TRBJ2-7, with a possible D match to TRBD2 (6 bases). Sequenced material: lung tumor tissue. The CDR3 bases are TGTGCCAACAGCTCAAGCACGGGGGACGAGCAGCTCTTC. The encoded protein is CANSSSTGDEQLF.